A single sample gave rise to the 29 T cell receptor beta chains below, sequenced in a study of metastatic and nonmetastatic thyroid tumors. With MiXCR, TCRdb reprocessed the PCR reads. In the table there are about 21,000 clones, about 25% of which are singletons. Each patient went into thyroid surgery without having received any treatment. Sequences were obtained from blood. These receptors all come from a female donor with papillary thyroid cancer or a benign thyroid nodule (not recorded which). Some clones in this sample may be carry-over from other donors' samples.

The V and J genes are TRBV30 and TRBJ1-1; D is uncertain. The V end lost 1 base, the J end lost 4 bases, and 10 bases lay between the germline ends. The CDR3 is made up of 13 amino acids. Germline V gives CDR1 GTSNPN, CDR2 SVGIG (reference sequence). For the CDR3, the DNA is TGTGCCTGGAGTGCCGGGGAGACCACTGAAGCTTTCTTT. Translating gives CAWSAGETTEAFF.

Ten or more counts support this clone. Since a much larger clone is just one base distant, this may be a read error. Other DNA sequences in the sample encode the same CDR3. The V gene is TRBV14, the J gene TRBJ2-3; a weak D match, TRBD1 (5 bases). The V end lost 3 bases, the J end lost 2 bases, and 15 bases lay between the germline ends. This CDR3 has 16 residues. Germline V gives CDR1 SGHDN, CDR2 FVKESK. CDR3 protein: CASSQKQGLLTDTQYF. CDR3 nucleotides: TGTGCCAGCAGCCAGAAGCAGGGTCTCCTCACAGATACGCAGTATTTT. The whole variable domain, remainder taken from reference TRBV14 and TRBJ2-3, is EAGVTQFPSHSVIEKGQTVTLRCDPISGHDNLYWYRRVMGKEIKFLLHFVKESKQDESGMPNNRFLAERTGGTYSTLKVQPAELEDSGVYFCASSQKQGLLTDTQYFGPGTRLTVL.

This clone is labeled medium-sized (0.01 to 0.1%). The rearrangement uses TRBV5-1 and TRBJ2-1, with TRBD1 matching over 9 bases. Germline values: CDR1 SGHRS, CDR2 YFSETQ. This CDR3 has 14 residues. The J segment lost 4 bases and the V segment lost 5 bases, leaving 4 bases of the junction unmatched. CDR3 amino acids: CASSGQGHYNEQFF. Here the CDR3 DNA reads TGCGCCAGCAGTGGACAGGGGCATTACAATGAGCAGTTCTTC. The whole variable domain, filled in from reference TRBV5-1 and TRBJ2-1, reads KAGVTQTPRYLIKTRGQQVTLSCSPISGHRSVSWYQQTPGQGLQFLFEYFSETQRNKGNFPGRFSGRQFSNSRSEMNVSTLELGDSALYLCASSGQGHYNEQFFGPGTRLTVL.

This clone was seen repeatedly, ten times or more. The chain combines TRBV9 with TRBJ2-5; TRBD2 might be the D (7 bases). Trimming cost V 3 bases and J 5 bases, with 14 bases left between them. The CDR3 extends over 14 amino acids. Germline V gives CDR1 SGDLS, CDR2 YYNGEE. The CDR3 reads CASSALRGGETQYF. CDR3 bases: TGTGCCAGCAGCGCCCTTAGGGGGGGGGAGACCCAGTACTTC.

This clone has a count of ten or more. The chain joins TRBV12-3 or TRBV12-4 to TRBJ2-6; 8 bases map to TRBD1. This CDR3 contains 18 residues. With 5 bases clipped from V and 0 bases from J, the junction kept 9 bases outside the gene matches. The CDR3 here is CASSTLDRGPSGANVLTF. The CDR3 coding sequence is TGTGCCAGCAGTACCCTCGACAGGGGCCCCTCTGGGGCCAACGTCCTGACTTTC.

This clone was counted between two and nine times. V is TRBV6-1 and J is TRBJ1-6; D is perhaps TRBD1 (6 bases). This CDR3 is built from 15 residues. Germline assignment: CDR1 MNHNS and CDR2 SASEGT. Trimming removed 7 bases at V and 6 bases at J, with 16 bases between. The CDR3 spells CASTQQGGGNSPLHF. As DNA, the CDR3 is TGTGCCAGCACCCAACAGGGTGGAGGTAATTCACCCCTCCACTTT.

There are a few counts of this clone. The chain couples TRBV27 to TRBJ1-6; 7 nucleotides line up with TRBD1. The V and J ends lost 2 bases and 4 bases, in that order; junction bases with no gene match: 5. Germline values: CDR1 MNHEY, CDR2 SMNVEV (reference sequence). The CDR3 covers 16 residues. CDR3 in amino acids: CASSLTRQGYNSPLHF. The CDR3 nucleotides read TGTGCCAGCAGTTTAACCCGACAGGGTTATAATTCACCCCTCCACTTT.

This clone has a count of ten or more. The germline gene is not matched at one end of the junction; a read error may be the cause. The sample carries other DNA sequences with the same CDR3. The chain joins TRBV19 to TRBJ2-1; D gene uncertain. This CDR3 is built from 15 residues. Germline V gene lookup returns CDR1 LNHDA and CDR2 SQIVND (reference sequence). The CDR3 here is CASSIGGLNSNEQFF. Here the CDR3 DNA reads TGTGCCAGCAGTATTGGTGGGCTCAACTCTAATGAGCAGTTCTTC.

This clone came up a few times. The V call is TRBV15, the J call TRBJ2-3; D remains unclear. CDR1 and CDR2 (germline): LNHNV, YYDKDF (reference sequence). The CDR3 spans 13 residues. Trimming removed 0 bases at V and 5 bases at J, with 6 bases between. CDR3 nucleotides: TGTGCCACCAGCAGAGATAATGTAGATACGCAGTATTTT. Translating gives CATSRDNVDTQYF. The complete variable domain, with remaining parts taken from reference TRBV15 and TRBJ2-3, reads DAMVIQNPRYQVTQFGKPVTLSCSQTLNHNVMYWYQQKSSQAPKLLFHYYDKDFNNEADTPDNFQSRRPNTSFCFLDIRSPGLGDTAMYLCATSRDNVDTQYFGPGTRLTVL.

Concerning this clone itself: The same CDR3 arises from other DNA sequences in this sample as well. This chain connects TRBV5-1 to TRBJ2-7; a possible D gene is TRBD2 (5 bases). The CDR3 is 12 residues long. With 0 bases removed from V and 6 bases from J, the gap between germline ends came to 7 bases. Germline V gene lookup returns CDR1 SGHRS and CDR2 YFSETQ. This CDR3 reads CASSLVGSEQYF. The CDR3 bases are TGCGCCAGCAGCTTGGTGGGGAGCGAGCAGTACTTC.

This sequence joins TRBV6-1 and TRBJ2-2; 7 positions agree with TRBD2. J was trimmed by 0 bases and V by 6 bases; bases with no gene match: 7. The CDR3 has 16 residues. Germline values: CDR1 MNHNS, CDR2 SASEGT. The CDR3 DNA is TGTGCCAGCAGGCAAATAGCGGGTGCGAACACCGGGGAGCTGTTTTTT. It is translated as CASRQIAGANTGELFF.

The table lists this clone with many counts. This chain connects TRBV6-2 or TRBV6-3 to TRBJ2-2; TRBD2 aligns across 15 bases. Germline trimming cut 6 bases from V and 5 bases from J; bases unmatched to any gene: 4. Germline V lookup: CDR1 MNHEY, CDR2 SVGEGT. The CDR3 spans 16 residues. CDR3 sequence reads: CASRPGTSGRTGELFF. In DNA form, the CDR3 reads TGTGCCAGCAGACCCGGGACTAGCGGGAGGACCGGGGAGCTGTTTTTT.

On this clone itself: Its ends do not fully match the called genes, so a read error is possible. This chain uses TRBV12-3 or TRBV12-4 with TRBJ1-5; D call uncertain. The CDR3 length is 12 residues. Here the CDR3 reads CASSKRNKPHHF. For the CDR3, the DNA is TGTGCCAGCAGTAAACGCAATAAGCCCCATCATTTT.

Many counts were recorded for this clone. The rearrangement uses TRBV5-4 and TRBJ2-7; D unresolved. Trimming shortened V by 5 bases and J by 1 base, and 13 bases separated the two germline ends. Germline V gene lookup returns CDR1 SGHNT and CDR2 YYREEE (reference sequence). The CDR3 totals 14 residues. The CDR3 DNA sequence: TGTGCCAGCAGTCCCTTTGTTGCTTCCTACGAGCAGTACTTC. Its translation: CASSPFVASYEQYF.

This chain connects TRBV20-1 to TRBJ2-1; D ambiguous. Germline CDR1 and CDR2: DFQATT and SNEGSKA (reference sequence). This CDR3 comprises 12 residues. V was pared by 6 bases and J by 7 bases, with 13 bases between. DNA of the CDR3: TGCAGTGCCTCCCGGGCCGCGAATGAGCAGTTCTTC. Protein product: CSASRAANEQFF.

Ten or more counts support this clone. V usage is TRBV3-1 and J usage is TRBJ1-3, with D tentatively TRBD1 (6 bases). CDR3 size: 17 residues. CDR1 and CDR2 from the germline V gene are LGHDT and YNNKEL (reference sequence). Trimming removed 3 bases from V and 0 bases from J, with 15 bases in between. The CDR3 spells CASSQGIQGFSGNTIYF. The DNA for the CDR3 is TGTGCCAGCAGCCAGGGAATACAGGGCTTCTCTGGAAACACCATATATTTT.

Ten or more counts support this clone. Other DNA sequences in this specimen translate into the identical CDR3. The CDR3 sequence: CASSQVADTQYF. The CDR3 bases are TGTGCCAGCAGCCAAGTGGCAGATACGCAGTATTTT. The V and J genes are TRBV3-1 and TRBJ2-3, with D unclear. Trimming removed 1 base from V and 4 bases from J, with 3 bases in between. The CDR3 has 12 amino acids. In germline, CDR1 is LGHDT, CDR2 YNNKEL (reference sequence).

The V and J genes are TRBV20-1 and TRBJ1-1, with a weak D call TRBD1 (6 bases). This CDR3 is 14 amino acids long. Germline lookup yields CDR1 DFQATT and CDR2 SNEGSKA (reference sequence). V dropped 1 base and J dropped 6 bases, with 15 bases sitting between them. The DNA of the CDR3 is TGCAGTGCTAGAGTGGCAGGGACATCCCCTGAAGCTTTCTTT. Amino acids: CSARVAGTSPEAFF.

This clone has at least ten counts. The chain is built from TRBV12-3 or TRBV12-4 and TRBJ2-3, with TRBD1 matching over 7 bases. The CDR3 length is 13 residues. V trimming: 4 bases; J trimming: 6 bases; junction bases outside the gene matches: 4. CDR3 bases: TGTGCCAGCAGTTCGTACAGGGGCGATACGCAGTATTTT. Its protein is CASSSYRGDTQYF.

In its sample, this clone was seen many times. The CDR3 sequence: CASSAGGTEAFF. The CDR3, as DNA: TGTGCCAGCTCAGCGGGGGGGACTGAAGCTTTCTTT. The chain employs TRBV18 and TRBJ1-1; D is perhaps TRBD1 (5 bases). This CDR3 contains 12 residues. CDR1 is KGHSH and CDR2 is LQKENI in the germline V gene. V was clipped by 5 bases and J by 5 bases, with 9 bases between them. Variable domain in full (rest from reference TRBV18 and TRBJ1-1): NAGVMQNPRHLVRRRGQEARLRCSPMKGHSHVYWYRQLPEEGLKFMVYLQKENIIDESGMPKERFSAEFPKEGPSILRIQQVVRGDSAAYFCASSAGGTEAFFGQGTRLTVV.

This clone ranks as medium-sized. The J gene is TRBJ1-6, the V gene TRBV7-8, with D unresolved. Trimming took off 5 bases at V and 5 bases at J, with 16 bases between the two ends. The CDR3 is made up of 16 amino acids. Germline CDR1 is SGHVS and CDR2 is FQNEAQ. The CDR3 is CASSDRTGRDNSPLHF. CDR3 sequence (DNA): TGTGCCAGCAGCGATCGGACCGGTCGGGATAATTCACCCCTCCACTTT. Full variable domain (outside the CDR3, taken from reference TRBV7-8 and TRBJ1-6): GAGVSQSPRYKVAKRGQDVALRCDPISGHVSLFWYQQALGQGPEFLTYFQNEAQLDKSGLPSDRFFAERPEGSVSTLKIQRTQQEDSAVYLCASSDRTGRDNSPLHFGNGTRLTVT.

At least ten counts were recorded for this clone. This chain joins TRBV18 and TRBJ2-6; unclear D gene. Trimming removed 3 bases at V and 4 bases at J, with 13 bases between. This CDR3 spans 16 amino acids. In germline, CDR1 is KGHSH, CDR2 LQKENI. In nucleotides, the CDR3 is TGTGCCAGCTCACCGCAGAAGCTAACGGGGGCCAACGTCCTGACTTTC. It yields the protein CASSPQKLTGANVLTF.

The chain carries TRBV6-1 and TRBJ1-1; perhaps TRBD1 as D (6 bases). In germline, CDR1 is MNHNS, CDR2 SASEGT. This CDR3 has 16 residues. V was cut by 6 bases and J by 1 base, with 18 bases left in between. Written as DNA, the CDR3 is TGTGCCAGCAGCCACCATGGTTCGGGGGCGAACACTGAAGCTTTCTTT. Its protein is CASSHHGSGANTEAFF.

The rearrangement links TRBV7-2 to TRBJ2-2; D unresolved. Trimming cost V 0 bases and J 4 bases, with 9 bases left between them. There are 15 residues in the CDR3. Germline CDR1 SGHTA, CDR2 FQGNSA. The DNA for the CDR3 is TGTGCCAGCAGCTTAGCCCAGATAGGCACCGGGGAGCTGTTTTTT. This sequence encodes CASSLAQIGTGELFF.

This clone is deemed medium-sized. CDR3 protein: CASSEAGSLYGYTF. The CDR3 DNA reads TGTGCCAGCAGTGAGGCAGGTTCTCTCTATGGCTACACCTTC. This chain connects TRBV2 to TRBJ1-2, with D unclear. Germline CDR1 is SNHLY and CDR2 is FYNNEI. V was shortened by 3 bases and J by 4 bases, with 12 bases between the two germline ends. The CDR3 has 14 amino acids.

This clone was observed once. V and J are TRBV3-1 and TRBJ1-1; the D is unclear. The CDR3 is made up of 14 amino acids. Germline V CDR1 and CDR2: LGHDT, YNNKEL (reference sequence). The V end was cut by 4 bases, the J end by 4 bases, with 13 bases between. The CDR3 DNA is TGTGCCAGCAGCCCGCAAAACCTGGGCACTGAAGCTTTCTTT. This codes for CASSPQNLGTEAFF.

This clone was seen ten or more times. This chain connects TRBV6-2 or TRBV6-3 to TRBJ2-7; D remains unclear. V was pared by 0 bases and J by 6 bases, with 12 bases between. Looked up from germline, CDR1 is MNHEY and CDR2 is SVGEGT. This CDR3 is built from 14 residues. CDR3 DNA sequence: TGTGCCAGCAGTTACTCTAGGGCAGACCCCGAGCAGTACTTC. Amino acids: CASSYSRADPEQYF.

This clone was recorded at least ten times. The V call is TRBV4-3, the J call TRBJ1-2; TRBD1 matches 9 bases. CDR1 is LGHNA, CDR2 YSLEER, per germline. CDR3 size: 17 residues. V shed 4 bases, J shed 4 bases, and the junction held 13 bases outside the gene matches. The CDR3 spells CASSLTYTGGSVYGYTF. Here the CDR3 DNA reads TGCGCCAGCAGCCTAACTTACACAGGGGGCAGTGTCTATGGCTACACCTTC.

There are many counts of this clone. The J gene is TRBJ1-3, the V gene TRBV7-6; D perhaps matches TRBD1 (5 bases). V was shortened by 5 bases and J by 7 bases, with 15 bases between the two germline ends. Looked up from germline, CDR1 is SGHVS and CDR2 is FNYEAQ. CDR3 length: 14 amino acids. The CDR3 region is CASSILPGVNTIYF. Here the CDR3 DNA reads TGTGCCAGCAGCATCCTCCCGGGGGTGAACACCATATATTTT.